These T cell receptor beta chains were read from a single sample in a study of OX40 agonist ivuxolimab in advanced cancers. The table came from immunoSEQ multiplex PCR; TCRdb's copy has only in-frame clones and leaves some out. The sample contains 150,000 to 180,000 clones, 85% to 95% of which appear only once. The sample here was CD4+ or CD8+ T cells sorted from blood, taken in a trial of the OX40 agonist ivuxolimab. These receptors all come from an adult with an advanced solid tumor such as melanoma, head and neck, liver or kidney cancer. Both conserved end residues are part of each CDR3. D genes are given only for firm matches. Where a row states a size, it is once, few, many or the class of an expanded clone; other rows omit it.

clone_size: .; j_call: TRBJ2-7; d_call: TRBD2; v_call: TRBV5-1; cdr3_aa: CASSPGTSGFSSYEQYF; cdr3_nt: TGCGCCAGCAGCCCCGGGACTAGCGGGTTTAGCTCCTACGAGCAGTACTTC
clone_size: .; j_call: TRBJ1-1; d_call: .; v_call: TRBV9; cdr3_aa: CASSVLPGAEAFF; cdr3_nt: TGTGCCAGCAGCGTCCTTCCTGGGGCTGAAGCTTTCTTT
clone_size: .; j_call: TRBJ1-3; d_call: .; v_call: TRBV9; cdr3_aa: CASSVARDSPGNTIYF; cdr3_nt: TGTGCCAGCAGCGTAGCTCGGGACTCCCCTGGAAACACCATATATTTT
clone_size: .; j_call: TRBJ1-1; d_call: .; v_call: TRBV29-1; cdr3_aa: CSVGGMERTEAFF; cdr3_nt: TGCAGCGTTGGGGGGATGGAGCGCACTGAAGCTTTCTTT
clone_size: .; j_call: TRBJ2-1; d_call: .; v_call: TRBV27; cdr3_aa: CASRTGLTYNEQFF; cdr3_nt: TGTGCCAGCAGAACGGGACTGACTTACAATGAGCAGTTCTTC
clone_size: .; j_call: TRBJ2-7; d_call: .; v_call: TRBV7-2; cdr3_aa: CASSLINDHYEQYF; cdr3_nt: TGTGCCAGCAGCTTAATAAATGATCACTACGAGCAGTACTTC
clone_size: once; j_call: TRBJ1-6; d_call: .; v_call: TRBV4-3; cdr3_aa: CASSQGPGGNYNSPLHF; cdr3_nt: TGCGCCAGCAGCCAAGGTCCGGGGGGCAACTATAATTCACCCCTCCACTTT
clone_size: once; j_call: TRBJ1-5; d_call: TRBD1; v_call: TRBV6-5; cdr3_aa: CASSLTGFDQPQHF; cdr3_nt: TGTGCCAGCAGTTTGACAGGGTTTGATCAGCCCCAGCATTTT
clone_size: .; j_call: TRBJ1-1; d_call: TRBD1; v_call: TRBV7-9; cdr3_aa: CASSSRRQGVNTEAFF; cdr3_nt: TGTGCCAGCAGCTCCAGGCGGCAGGGGGTAAACACTGAAGCTTTCTTT
clone_size: .; j_call: TRBJ2-3; d_call: .; v_call: TRBV7-9; cdr3_aa: CASSLRSGTDTQYF; cdr3_nt: TGTGCCAGCAGCCTAAGGAGCGGCACAGATACGCAGTATTTT
clone_size: once; j_call: TRBJ1-1; d_call: .; v_call: TRBV10-2; cdr3_aa: CAAGGDTEAFF; cdr3_nt: TGCGCCGCGGGGGGGGACACTGAAGCTTTCTTT
clone_size: .; j_call: TRBJ2-7; d_call: .; v_call: TRBV7-2; cdr3_aa: CASSLQRAVYEQYF; cdr3_nt: TGTGCCAGCAGCTTACAGAGGGCAGTCTACGAGCAGTACTTC
clone_size: .; j_call: TRBJ2-7; d_call: TRBD1; v_call: TRBV6-1; cdr3_aa: CASRGTGERNEQYF; cdr3_nt: TGTGCCAGCAGGGGGACAGGGGAAAGGAACGAGCAGTACTTC
clone_size: .; j_call: TRBJ1-1; d_call: TRBD1; v_call: TRBV19; cdr3_aa: CASSVQGLNTEAFF; cdr3_nt: TGTGCCAGTAGTGTACAGGGGTTGAACACTGAAGCTTTCTTT
clone_size: .; j_call: TRBJ2-7; d_call: TRBD1; v_call: TRBV7-9; cdr3_aa: CASSPPGTGVYEQYF; cdr3_nt: TGTGCCAGCAGCCCGCCGGGGACAGGGGTCTACGAGCAGTACTTC
clone_size: .; j_call: TRBJ2-2; d_call: TRBD1; v_call: TRBV5-4; cdr3_aa: CASSPDRVEDRGAVF; cdr3_nt: TGTGCCAGCAGCCCGGACAGGGTCGAGGACCGGGGAGCTGTTTTT
clone_size: .; j_call: TRBJ1-5; d_call: TRBD1; v_call: TRBV19; cdr3_aa: CASSSKRRGRGQPQHF; cdr3_nt: TGTGCCAGTAGTTCTAAAAGGAGGGGGCGCGGTCAGCCCCAGCATTTT
clone_size: .; j_call: TRBJ2-3; d_call: TRBD1; v_call: TRBV27; cdr3_aa: CASRNRGLGDTQYF; cdr3_nt: TGTGCCAGCAGGAACAGGGGGCTGGGAGATACGCAGTATTTT
clone_size: .; j_call: TRBJ2-5; d_call: .; v_call: TRBV7-7; cdr3_aa: CASSLVGAGQETQYF; cdr3_nt: TGTGCTAGCAGCCTCGTAGGGGCAGGACAAGAGACCCAGTACTTC
clone_size: .; j_call: TRBJ1-2; d_call: TRBD1; v_call: TRBV7-2; cdr3_aa: CASSLAAGQPYGYTF; cdr3_nt: TGTGCCAGCAGCTTAGCGGCGGGACAGCCCTATGGCTACACCTTC
clone_size: .; j_call: TRBJ2-3; d_call: TRBD1; v_call: TRBV28; cdr3_aa: CASGAPGQLSTDTQYF; cdr3_nt: TGTGCCAGCGGAGCCCCGGGACAGCTATCCACAGATACGCAGTATTTT
clone_size: .; j_call: TRBJ1-1; d_call: .; v_call: TRBV14; cdr3_aa: CASSQQGSTEAFF; cdr3_nt: TGTGCCAGCAGCCAGCAGGGGAGCACTGAAGCTTTCTTT
clone_size: .; j_call: TRBJ2-5; d_call: .; v_call: TRBV6-5; cdr3_aa: CASSSGETQYF; cdr3_nt: TGTGCCAGCAGTTCGGGGGAGACCCAGTACTTC
clone_size: .; j_call: TRBJ1-1; d_call: .; v_call: TRBV5-1; cdr3_aa: CASAPQVVMNTEAFF; cdr3_nt: TGCGCCAGCGCCCCACAGGTAGTCATGAACACTGAAGCTTTCTTT
clone_size: .; j_call: TRBJ2-5; d_call: .; v_call: TRBV6-1; cdr3_aa: CASSHLVGIKVSQYF; cdr3_nt: TGTGCCAGCAGTCACTTAGTAGGGATAAAAGTTAGCCAGTACTTC
clone_size: .; j_call: TRBJ1-5; d_call: .; v_call: TRBV6-6; cdr3_aa: CASTTTYLEGNQPQHF; cdr3_nt: TGTGCCAGCACAACCACATACTTAGAGGGGAATCAGCCCCAGCATTTT
clone_size: .; j_call: TRBJ1-1; d_call: .; v_call: TRBV4-3; cdr3_aa: CASSHGGSVTEAFF; cdr3_nt: TGCGCCAGCAGCCATGGGGGCTCGGTCACTGAAGCTTTCTTT
clone_size: .; j_call: TRBJ1-1; d_call: .; v_call: TRBV11-2; cdr3_aa: CASSLDREDTEAFF; cdr3_nt: TGTGCCAGCAGCTTGGACCGGGAAGACACTGAAGCTTTCTTT
clone_size: .; j_call: TRBJ2-3; d_call: .; v_call: TRBV27; cdr3_aa: CASSVTGYSTDTQYF; cdr3_nt: TGTGCCAGCAGCGTTACAGGGTATAGCACAGATACGCAGTATTTT
clone_size: .; j_call: TRBJ2-5; d_call: .; v_call: TRBV4-1; cdr3_aa: CASSHPAEETQYF; cdr3_nt: TGCGCCAGCAGCCATCCCGCCGAAGAGACCCAGTACTTC
clone_size: .; j_call: TRBJ2-2; d_call: .; v_call: TRBV18; cdr3_aa: CASSPLQLTNTGELFF; cdr3_nt: TGTGCCAGCTCACCACTCCAACTTACGAACACCGGGGAGCTGTTTTTT
clone_size: .; j_call: TRBJ1-1; d_call: .; v_call: TRBV19; cdr3_aa: CASSLATGGTEAFF; cdr3_nt: TGTGCCAGTAGCCTGGCCACGGGGGGGACTGAAGCTTTCTTT
clone_size: .; j_call: TRBJ1-4; d_call: .; v_call: TRBV6-4; cdr3_aa: CASSAKVGEKLFF; cdr3_nt: TGTGCCAGCAGTGCGAAGGTCGGAGAAAAACTGTTTTTT
clone_size: once; j_call: TRBJ2-1; d_call: .; v_call: TRBV21-1; cdr3_aa: CASSKVTTGDRGPTYYNEQFF; cdr3_nt: TGTGCCAGCAGCAAAGTGACCACAGGGGACAGGGGCCCAACATACTACAATGAGCAGTTCTTC
clone_size: .; j_call: TRBJ1-1; d_call: .; v_call: TRBV5-1; cdr3_aa: CASSLTGAGDTEAFF; cdr3_nt: TGCGCCAGCAGCTTGACCGGGGCTGGGGACACTGAAGCTTTCTTT
clone_size: .; j_call: TRBJ2-7; d_call: .; v_call: TRBV28; cdr3_aa: CASSLGGSLYEQYF; cdr3_nt: TGTGCCAGCAGTTTAGGCGGGTCCCTTTACGAGCAGTACTTC